A single sample gave rise to the 19 T cell receptor beta chains below, sequenced in a study of graft-versus-host responses after intestinal transplantation. Some clones are missing from TCRdb's copy, which holds only in-frame ones; the method was immunoSEQ multiplex PCR. The sample consists of 35,000 to 40,000 clones, roughly 90% of them appearing once. To release intraepithelial and lamina propria lymphocytes, the graft tissue was processed. Source: ileum tissue, taken 204 days after intestinal transplant. The receptors were gathered from a human patient who received an intestinal transplant, so some T cells may come from the graft donor.

The V call is TRBV6-1, the J call TRBJ1-2; D gene ambiguous. Per germline, CDR1 MNHNS and CDR2 SASEGT. The CDR3 is 11 residues long. V lost 4 bases and J lost 5, with 5 bases in between. As DNA, the CDR3 is TGTGCCAGCAGTGGAGGGTATGGCTACACCTTC. The encoded protein is CASSGGYGYTF.

CDR3 in amino acids: CAISESVVRNEQFF. The CDR3 coding sequence is TGTGCCATCAGTGAGTCGGTGGTGAGGAATGAGCAGTTCTTC. The chain has TRBV10-3 and TRBJ2-1, with unresolved D. From germline, CDR1 is ENHRY and CDR2 SYGVKD. V was cut by 0 bases and J by 7 bases, with 10 bases left in between. The CDR3 consists of 14 residues.

The chain combines TRBV30 with TRBJ1-3; D gene uncertain. Trimming removed 8 bases at V and 2 bases at J, with 4 bases between. The CDR3 covers 10 residues. Germline assignment: CDR1 GTSNPN and CDR2 SVGIG (reference sequence). CDR3 sequence: CASTGNTIYF. The CDR3 DNA is TGTGCCAGTACTGGAAACACCATATATTTT. The entire variable domain, with the rest obtained from reference TRBV30 and TRBJ1-3, is as follows: SQTIHQWPATLVQPVGSPLSLECTVEGTSNPNLYWYRQAAGRGLQLLFYSVGIGQISSEVPQNLSASRPQDRQFILSSKKLLLSDSGFYLCASTGNTIYFGEGSWLTVV.

V and J are TRBV11-2 and TRBJ2-3; 10 nucleotides match TRBD2. V shed 4 bases, J shed 4 bases, and the junction held 5 bases outside the gene matches. This CDR3 contains 15 residues. Looked up from germline, CDR1 is SGHAT and CDR2 is FQNNGV. CDR3 sequence (DNA): TGTGCCAGCAGCTCTAGCGGGAGTTACGCAGATACGCAGTATTTT. It translates to CASSSSGSYADTQYF. The full variable domain, its missing parts supplied by reference TRBV11-2 and TRBJ2-3, is EAGVAQSPRYKIIEKRQSVAFWCNPISGHATLYWYQQILGQGPKLLIQFQNNGVVDDSQLPKDRFSAERLKGVDSTLKIQPAKLEDSAVYLCASSSSGSYADTQYFGPGTRLTVL.

The chain joins TRBV28 to TRBJ1-5; D unclear. CDR3 length equals 15 residues. Per germline, CDR1 MDHEN and CDR2 SYDVKM. Trimming took off 2 bases at V and 0 bases at J, with 8 bases between the two ends. The CDR3 DNA sequence: TGTGCCAGCAGTTTAGCGGAATATAGCAATCAGCCCCAGCATTTT. This gives the protein CASSLAEYSNQPQHF.

This chain joins TRBV10-1 and TRBJ2-1; D call uncertain. Germline assignment: CDR1 WNHNN and CDR2 SYGVQD (reference sequence). Trimming pared 6 bases from V and 4 bases from J, leaving 4 bases between. The CDR3 extends over 11 amino acids. Here the CDR3 reads CASRDYNEQFF. For the CDR3, the DNA is TGCGCCAGCAGGGATTACAATGAGCAGTTCTTC.

The chain uses TRBV11-2 and TRBJ2-7; perhaps TRBD1 as D (5 bases). The CDR3 is made up of 14 amino acids. V gave up 4 bases and J gave up 7 bases, with 17 bases separating them. Germline assignment: CDR1 SGHAT and CDR2 FQNNGV. This chain's CDR3 is CASSSTGVLWEQYF. For the CDR3, the DNA is TGTGCCAGCAGCTCCACAGGAGTTCTTTGGGAGCAGTACTTC.

The chain uses TRBV19 and TRBJ2-3, with TRBD2 as a possible D gene (6 bases). The V and J ends lost 3 bases and 0 bases respectively, with 10 bases between them. The CDR3 runs 15 residues. CDR1 LNHDA and CDR2 SQIVND come from the germline V gene (reference sequence). CDR3 loop: CASSMFGTSTDTQYF. CDR3 in DNA: TGTGCCAGTAGTATGTTCGGGACTAGCACAGATACGCAGTATTTT. Variable domain in full (rest from reference TRBV19 and TRBJ2-3): DGGITQSPKYLFRKEGQNVTLSCEQNLNHDAMYWYRQDPGQGLRLIYYSQIVNDFQKGDIAEGYSVSREKKESFPLTVTSAQKNPTAFYLCASSMFGTSTDTQYFGPGTRLTVL.

V is TRBV5-1 and J is TRBJ2-7, with 12 positions matching TRBD1. After removal of 4 bases from V and 7 bases from J, the junction contained 6 bases not matched to a gene. The CDR3 consists of 14 residues. The germline V gene has CDR1 SGHRS and CDR2 YFSETQ. For the CDR3, the DNA is TGCGCCAGCAGCCTTGGGACAGGGGGCGGTGAGCAGTACTTC. Its translation: CASSLGTGGGEQYF.

The chain combines TRBV28 with TRBJ2-6, with D perhaps TRBD1 (6 bases). In germline, CDR1 is MDHEN, CDR2 SYDVKM. The CDR3 sequence is 16 residues long. Trimming left V 6 bases short and J 0 bases short, with 12 bases between. DNA of the CDR3: TGTGCCAGCAGGGTGACAGGTGCCTCTGGGGCCAACGTCCTGACTTTC. Protein product: CASRVTGASGANVLTF.

The rearrangement uses TRBV27 and TRBJ2-2; D not resolved. The germline CDR1 and CDR2 sequences are MNHEY and SMNVEV (reference sequence). Trimming removed 6 bases at V and 5 bases at J, with 10 bases between. This CDR3 comprises 13 residues. CDR3 region: CASSFLGTGELFF. CDR3 coding DNA: TGTGCCAGCAGCTTCCTAGGTACCGGGGAGCTGTTTTTT.

This rearrangement joins TRBV9 to TRBJ1-5, with a tentative D call TRBD1 (5 bases). V lost 4 bases to trimming and J lost 0 bases, with 14 bases between them. CDR1 SGDLS and CDR2 YYNGEE come from the germline V gene. The CDR3 is 16 amino acids. The CDR3 region has the DNA TGTGCCAGCAGCCCGTCCGGCGGGGGTAGCAATCAGCCCCAGCATTTT. Translation gives CASSPSGGGSNQPQHF. The entire variable domain, with the rest obtained from reference TRBV9 and TRBJ1-5, is as follows: DSGVTQTPKHLITATGQRVTLRCSPRSGDLSVYWYQQSLDQGLQFLIQYYNGEERAKGNILERFSAQQFPDLHSELNLSSLELGDSALYFCASSPSGGGSNQPQHFGDGTRLSIL.

The gene calls are TRBV5-1 and TRBJ2-7; D is undetermined. CDR1 is SGHRS and CDR2 is YFSETQ in the germline V gene. The CDR3 runs to 14 residues. V was shortened by 0 bases and J by 2 bases, with 9 bases between the two germline ends. CDR3 in amino acids: CASSLGVGAYEQYF. The DNA of the CDR3 is TGCGCCAGCAGCTTGGGGGTAGGTGCCTACGAGCAGTACTTC. The variable domain in full, with the rest retrieved from reference TRBV5-1 and TRBJ2-7, is KAGVTQTPRYLIKTRGQQVTLSCSPISGHRSVSWYQQTPGQGLQFLFEYFSETQRNKGNFPGRFSGRQFSNSRSEMNVSTLELGDSALYLCASSLGVGAYEQYFGPGTRLTVT.

V is TRBV5-3 and J is TRBJ2-3; 8 bases map to TRBD1. TRBV5-3 is annotated as an ORF whose role is uncertain. V dropped 2 bases and J dropped 4; count of bases not matched to a gene: 3. This CDR3 region has 14 residues. This CDR3 is CARSFRGRADTQYF. CDR3 sequence (DNA): TGTGCCAGAAGCTTCAGGGGGCGGGCAGATACGCAGTATTTT.

The gene calls are TRBV28 and TRBJ2-3, with a weak D call TRBD2 (6 bases). Trimming shortened V by 1 base and J by 3 bases, and 11 bases separated the two germline ends. The germline CDR1 and CDR2 sequences are MDHEN and SYDVKM. The length of the CDR3 is 15 residues. The CDR3 region is CASSLYRGGTDTQYF. For the CDR3, the DNA is TGTGCCAGCAGTTTATACAGAGGAGGGACAGATACGCAGTATTTT.

The chain combines TRBV7-9 with TRBJ1-1, with D hard to call. Germline V gene sequence: CDR1 SEHNR, CDR2 FQNEAQ (reference sequence). The CDR3 spans 14 residues. V was pared by 5 bases and J by 3 bases, with 13 bases between. CDR3 nucleotides: TGTGCCAGCAGCCCGGTATGGAGACACACTGAAGCTTTCTTT. This translates into CASSPVWRHTEAFF.

The chain combines TRBV7-9 with TRBJ1-6; no clear D gene. The germline CDR1 and CDR2 sequences are SEHNR and FQNEAQ (reference sequence). V lost 4 bases, J lost 15 bases, and 10 bases lay in between. This CDR3 region has 11 residues. The CDR3 DNA sequence: TGTGCCAGCAGCTCCTTCGAACTCCTCCACTTT. Its protein is CASSSFELLHF.

The chain couples TRBV18 to TRBJ1-3; D ambiguous. The CDR3 spans 13 residues. Trimming left V 5 bases short and J 2 bases short, with 7 bases between. Looked up from germline, CDR1 is KGHSH and CDR2 is LQKENI. CDR3 region: CASSTGTGNTIYF. The CDR3 DNA sequence: TGTGCCAGCTCAACCGGAACTGGAAACACCATATATTTT. Full variable domain (outside the CDR3, taken from reference TRBV18 and TRBJ1-3): NAGVMQNPRHLVRRRGQEARLRCSPMKGHSHVYWYRQLPEEGLKFMVYLQKENIIDESGMPKERFSAEFPKEGPSILRIQQVVRGDSAAYFCASSTGTGNTIYFGEGSWLTVV.

This clone came up once. The V and J genes are TRBV18 and TRBJ1-3; D not resolved. This CDR3 has 13 residues. Germline CDR1 KGHSH, CDR2 LQKENI. The V gene lost 6 bases and the J gene lost 0 bases, with 6 bases spanning the gap. The CDR3 protein is CASSLDSGNTIYF. The CDR3 nucleotides are TGTGCCAGCTCCCTGGACTCTGGAAACACCATATATTTT.